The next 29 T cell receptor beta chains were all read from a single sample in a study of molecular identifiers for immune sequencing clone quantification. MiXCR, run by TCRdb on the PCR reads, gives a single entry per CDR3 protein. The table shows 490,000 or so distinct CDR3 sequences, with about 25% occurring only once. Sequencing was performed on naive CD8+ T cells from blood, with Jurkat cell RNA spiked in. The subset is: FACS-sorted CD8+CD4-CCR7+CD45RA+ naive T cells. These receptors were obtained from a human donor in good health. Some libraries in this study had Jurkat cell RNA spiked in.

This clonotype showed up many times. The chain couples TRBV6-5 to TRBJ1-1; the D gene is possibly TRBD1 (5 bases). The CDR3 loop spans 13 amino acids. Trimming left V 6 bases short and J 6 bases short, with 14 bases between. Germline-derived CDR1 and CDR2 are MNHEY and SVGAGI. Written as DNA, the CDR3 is TGTGCCAGCAGCAGGGTGATTTGGGCTGAAGCTTTCTTT. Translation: CASSRVIWAEAFF.

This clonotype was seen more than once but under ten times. As DNA, the CDR3 is TGCAGTGCTAGAGAAAGTTTCAGCGTGAGCACCGGGGAGCTGTTTTTT. This sequence encodes CSARESFSVSTGELFF. V is TRBV20-1 and J is TRBJ2-2; D gene unclear. V was trimmed by 0 bases and J by 4 bases, leaving 15 bases between them. CDR3 size: 16 residues. Per the germline V gene, CDR1 is DFQATT and CDR2 is SNEGSKA (reference sequence).

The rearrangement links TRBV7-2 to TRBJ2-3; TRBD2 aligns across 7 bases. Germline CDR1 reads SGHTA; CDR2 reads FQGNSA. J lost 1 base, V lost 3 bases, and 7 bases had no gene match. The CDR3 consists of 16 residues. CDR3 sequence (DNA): TGTGCCAGCAGCTTCCGGGGGGACCGCGGCACAGATACGCAGTATTTT. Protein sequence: CASSFRGDRGTDTQYF.

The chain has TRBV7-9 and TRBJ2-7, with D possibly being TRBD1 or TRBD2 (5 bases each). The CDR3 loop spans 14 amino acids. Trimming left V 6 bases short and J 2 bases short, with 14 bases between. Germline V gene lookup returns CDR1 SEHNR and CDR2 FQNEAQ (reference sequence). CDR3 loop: CASSGTALTYEQYF. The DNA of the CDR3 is TGTGCCAGCAGTGGGACCGCCCTAACCTACGAGCAGTACTTC.

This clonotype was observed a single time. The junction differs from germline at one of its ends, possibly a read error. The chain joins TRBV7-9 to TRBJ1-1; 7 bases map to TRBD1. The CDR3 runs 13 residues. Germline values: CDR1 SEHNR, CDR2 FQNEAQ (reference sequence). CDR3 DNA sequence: TGTGCCAGCAGCTTACAGGGGGGGACTGAAGCTCTCTTT. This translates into CASSLQGGTEALF.

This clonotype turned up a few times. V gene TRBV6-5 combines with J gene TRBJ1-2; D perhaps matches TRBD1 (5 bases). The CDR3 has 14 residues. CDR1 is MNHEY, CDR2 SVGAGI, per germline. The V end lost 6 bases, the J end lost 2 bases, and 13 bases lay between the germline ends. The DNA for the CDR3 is TGTGCCAGCAGCCAAGGGACTCCAAACTATGGCTACACCTTC. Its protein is CASSQGTPNYGYTF.

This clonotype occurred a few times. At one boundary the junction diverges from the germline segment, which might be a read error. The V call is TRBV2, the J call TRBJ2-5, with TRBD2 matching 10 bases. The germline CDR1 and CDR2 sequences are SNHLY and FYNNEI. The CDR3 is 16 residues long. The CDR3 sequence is CASSETEGFSGGPSWF. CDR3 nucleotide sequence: TGTGCCAGCAGTGAAACAGAGGGGTTTAGCGGGGGGCCGTCGTGGTTC.

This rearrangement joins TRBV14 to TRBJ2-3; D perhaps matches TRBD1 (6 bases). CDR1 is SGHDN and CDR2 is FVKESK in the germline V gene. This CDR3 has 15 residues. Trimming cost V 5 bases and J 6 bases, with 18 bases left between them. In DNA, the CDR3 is TGTGCCAGCAGCACACAGGGACCCCCGGGCGATACGCAGTATTTT. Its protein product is CASSTQGPPGDTQYF.

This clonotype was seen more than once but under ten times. In nucleotides, the CDR3 is TGTGCCAGCAGCCGGAGTGGTTGGGGACTAGCGACATACGAGCAGTACTTC. Its protein product is CASSRSGWGLATYEQYF. The J gene is TRBJ2-7, the V gene TRBV13; 10 positions match TRBD2. CDR3 size: 17 residues. The V segment lost 5 bases and the J segment 4 bases; nucleotides outside the gene matches: 14. The germline V gene has CDR1 PRHDT and CDR2 FYEKMQ (reference sequence).

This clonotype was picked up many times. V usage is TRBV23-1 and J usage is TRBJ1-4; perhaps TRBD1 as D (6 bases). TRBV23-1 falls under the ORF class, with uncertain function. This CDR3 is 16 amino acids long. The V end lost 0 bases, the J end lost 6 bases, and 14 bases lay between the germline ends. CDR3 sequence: CASSQSQDSLHEKLFF. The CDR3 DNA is TGCGCCAGCAGTCAATCGCAGGACAGTCTTCATGAAAAACTGTTTTTT.

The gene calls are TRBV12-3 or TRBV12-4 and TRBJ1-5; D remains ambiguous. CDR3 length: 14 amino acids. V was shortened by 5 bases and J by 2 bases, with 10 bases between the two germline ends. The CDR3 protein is CASSRASGNQPQHF. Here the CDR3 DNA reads TGTGCCAGCAGTCGCGCCAGCGGCAATCAGCCCCAGCATTTT.

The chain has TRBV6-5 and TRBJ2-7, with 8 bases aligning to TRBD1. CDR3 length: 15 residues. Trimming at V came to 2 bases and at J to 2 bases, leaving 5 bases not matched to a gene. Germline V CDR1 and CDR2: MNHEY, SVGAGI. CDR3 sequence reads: CASSYGTGYTYEQYF. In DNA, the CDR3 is TGTGCCAGCAGTTACGGGACAGGATACACCTACGAGCAGTACTTC.

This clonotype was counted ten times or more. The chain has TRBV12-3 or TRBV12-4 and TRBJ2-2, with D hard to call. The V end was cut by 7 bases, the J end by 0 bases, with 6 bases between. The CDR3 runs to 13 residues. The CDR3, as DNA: TGTGCCAGCAAACTGCCGAACACCGGGGAGCTGTTTTTT. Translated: CASKLPNTGELFF.

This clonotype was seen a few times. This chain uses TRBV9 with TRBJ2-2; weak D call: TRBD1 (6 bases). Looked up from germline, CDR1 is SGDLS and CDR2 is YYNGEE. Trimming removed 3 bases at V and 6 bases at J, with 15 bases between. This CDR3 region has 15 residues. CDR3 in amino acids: CASSGTGQLAGELFF. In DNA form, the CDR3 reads TGTGCCAGCAGCGGGACCGGACAGTTAGCCGGGGAGCTGTTTTTT.

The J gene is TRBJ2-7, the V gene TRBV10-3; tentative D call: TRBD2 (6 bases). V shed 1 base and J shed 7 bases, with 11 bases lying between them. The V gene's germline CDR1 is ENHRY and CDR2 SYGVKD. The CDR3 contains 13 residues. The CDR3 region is CAISEWDSGEQYF. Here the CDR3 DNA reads TGTGCCATCAGTGAGTGGGACTCGGGGGAGCAGTACTTC.

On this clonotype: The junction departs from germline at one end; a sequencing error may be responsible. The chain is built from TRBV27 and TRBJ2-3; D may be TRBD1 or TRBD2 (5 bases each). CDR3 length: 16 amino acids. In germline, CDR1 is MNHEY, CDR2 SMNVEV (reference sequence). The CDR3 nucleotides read TGTACCAGCCGATATGGGGGAGTGACCTACACAGATACGCAGTATTTT. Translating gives CTSRYGGVTYTDTQYF.

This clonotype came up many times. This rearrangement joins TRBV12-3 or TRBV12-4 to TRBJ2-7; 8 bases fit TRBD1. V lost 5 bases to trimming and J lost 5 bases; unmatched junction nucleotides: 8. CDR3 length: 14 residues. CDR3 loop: CASSLTDRANEQYF. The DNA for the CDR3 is TGTGCCAGCAGTCTCACGGACAGGGCAAACGAGCAGTACTTC.

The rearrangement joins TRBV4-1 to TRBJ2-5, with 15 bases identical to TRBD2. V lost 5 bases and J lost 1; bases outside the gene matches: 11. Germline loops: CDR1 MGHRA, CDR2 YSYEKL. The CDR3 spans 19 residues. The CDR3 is CASSSLGLAGGMSQETQYF. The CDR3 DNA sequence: TGCGCCAGCAGCTCCCTGGGACTAGCGGGGGGAATGAGCCAAGAGACCCAGTACTTC.

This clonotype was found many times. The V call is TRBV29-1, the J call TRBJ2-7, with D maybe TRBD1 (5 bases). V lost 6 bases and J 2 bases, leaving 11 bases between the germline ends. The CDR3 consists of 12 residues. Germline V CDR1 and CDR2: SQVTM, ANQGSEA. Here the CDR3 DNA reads TGCAGCGTGGTGACAGAGACCTACGAGCAGTACTTC. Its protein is CSVVTETYEQYF.

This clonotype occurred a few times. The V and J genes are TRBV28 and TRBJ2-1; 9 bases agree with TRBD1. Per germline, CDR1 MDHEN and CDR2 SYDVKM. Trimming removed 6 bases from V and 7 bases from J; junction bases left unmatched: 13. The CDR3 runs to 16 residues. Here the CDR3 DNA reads TGTGCCAGCAGCTCGCCCGGGACAGGGATGCGGAATGAGCAGTTCTTC. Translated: CASSSPGTGMRNEQFF.

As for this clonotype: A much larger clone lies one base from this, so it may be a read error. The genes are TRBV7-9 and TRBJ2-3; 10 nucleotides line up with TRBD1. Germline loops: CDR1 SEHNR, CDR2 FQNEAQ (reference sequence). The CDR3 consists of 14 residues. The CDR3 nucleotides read TGTGCCAGCAGCGGACAGGGGGGTCCAGATATGCAGTATTTT. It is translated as CASSGQGGPDMQYF.

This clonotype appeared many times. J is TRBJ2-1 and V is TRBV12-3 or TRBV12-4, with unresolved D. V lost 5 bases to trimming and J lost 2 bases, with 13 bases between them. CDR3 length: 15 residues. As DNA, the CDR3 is TGTGCCAGCAGTATTAGGGAAGGAGCCTACAATGAGCAGTTCTTC. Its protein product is CASSIREGAYNEQFF.

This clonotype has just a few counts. The CDR3 nucleotides read TGTGCCAGCAGTTTTCGGGGATACAATCAGCCCCAGCATTTT. This gives the protein CASSFRGYNQPQHF. The gene calls are TRBV27 and TRBJ1-5; D is uncertain. Trimming stripped 3 bases from V and 3 bases from J, with 9 bases between. CDR3 length: 14 amino acids. Germline assignment: CDR1 MNHEY and CDR2 SMNVEV (reference sequence).

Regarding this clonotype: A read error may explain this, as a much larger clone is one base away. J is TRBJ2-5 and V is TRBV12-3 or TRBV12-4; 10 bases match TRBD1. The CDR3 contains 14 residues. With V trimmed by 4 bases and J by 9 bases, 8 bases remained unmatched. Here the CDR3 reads CASSSGTGDEPQYF. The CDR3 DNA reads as TGTGCCAGCAGTTCCGGGACAGGGGATGAGCCCCAGTACTTC.

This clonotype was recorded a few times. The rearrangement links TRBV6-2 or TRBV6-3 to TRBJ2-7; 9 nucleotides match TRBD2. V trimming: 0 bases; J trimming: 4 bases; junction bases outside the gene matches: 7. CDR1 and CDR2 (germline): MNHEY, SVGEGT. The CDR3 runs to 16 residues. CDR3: CASSYSIASGEYEQYF. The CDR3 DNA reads TGTGCCAGCAGTTACTCGATAGCTAGCGGGGAGTACGAGCAGTACTTC.

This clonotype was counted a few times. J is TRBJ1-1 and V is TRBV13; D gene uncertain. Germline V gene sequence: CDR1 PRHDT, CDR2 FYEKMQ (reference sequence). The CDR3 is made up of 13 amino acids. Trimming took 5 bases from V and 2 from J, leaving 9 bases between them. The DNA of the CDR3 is TGTGCCAGCAGCCTAGACATTAACACTGAAGCTTTCTTT. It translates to CASSLDINTEAFF. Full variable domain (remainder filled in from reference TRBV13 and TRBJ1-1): AAGVIQSPRHLIKEKRETATLKCYPIPRHDTVYWYQQGPGQDPQFLISFYEKMQSDKGSIPDRFSAQQFSDYHSELNMSSLELGDSALYFCASSLDINTEAFFGQGTRLTVV.

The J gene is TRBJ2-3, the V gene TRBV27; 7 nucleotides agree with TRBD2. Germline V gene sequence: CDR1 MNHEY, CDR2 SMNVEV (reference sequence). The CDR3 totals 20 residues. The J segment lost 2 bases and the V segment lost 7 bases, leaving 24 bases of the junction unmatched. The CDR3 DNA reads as TGTGCCAGCACTACCGGGACTGTAGGTGGCATCGGGGGGACCACAGATACGCAGTATTTT. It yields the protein CASTTGTVGGIGGTTDTQYF.

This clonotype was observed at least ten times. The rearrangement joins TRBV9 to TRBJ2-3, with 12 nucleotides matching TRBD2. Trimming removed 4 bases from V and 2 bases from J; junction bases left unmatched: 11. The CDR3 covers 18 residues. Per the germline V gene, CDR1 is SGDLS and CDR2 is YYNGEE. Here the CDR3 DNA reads TGTGCCAGCAGCTCGCTAGCGGGAGGGACCTCCTCCACAGATACGCAGTATTTT. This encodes CASSSLAGGTSSTDTQYF.

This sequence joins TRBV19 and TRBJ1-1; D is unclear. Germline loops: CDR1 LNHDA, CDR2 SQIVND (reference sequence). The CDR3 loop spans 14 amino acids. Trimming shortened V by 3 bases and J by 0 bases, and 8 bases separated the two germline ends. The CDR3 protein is CASSIEEMNTEAFF. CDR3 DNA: TGTGCCAGTAGTATTGAAGAGATGAACACTGAAGCTTTCTTT.